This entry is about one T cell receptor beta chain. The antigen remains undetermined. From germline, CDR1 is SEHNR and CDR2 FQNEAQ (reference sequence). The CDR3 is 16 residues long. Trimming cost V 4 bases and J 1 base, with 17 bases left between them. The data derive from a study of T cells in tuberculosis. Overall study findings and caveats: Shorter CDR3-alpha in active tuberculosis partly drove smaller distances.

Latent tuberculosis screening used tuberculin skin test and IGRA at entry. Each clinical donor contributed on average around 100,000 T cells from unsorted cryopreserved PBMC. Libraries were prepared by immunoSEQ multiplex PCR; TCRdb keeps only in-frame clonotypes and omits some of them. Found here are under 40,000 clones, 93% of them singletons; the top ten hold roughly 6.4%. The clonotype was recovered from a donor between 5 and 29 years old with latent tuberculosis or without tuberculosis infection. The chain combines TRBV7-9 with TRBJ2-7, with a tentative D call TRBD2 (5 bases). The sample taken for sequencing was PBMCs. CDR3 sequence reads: CASSSPSMTGSYEQYF. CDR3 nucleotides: TGTGCCAGCAGCTCCCCGAGTATGACGGGATCCTACGAGCAGTACTTC. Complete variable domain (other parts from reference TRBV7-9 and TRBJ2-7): DTGVSQNPRHKITKRGQNVTFRCDPISEHNRLYWYRQTLGQGPEFLTYFQNEAQLEKSRLLSDRFSAERPKGSFSTLEIQRTEQGDSAMYLCASSSPSMTGSYEQYFGPGTRLTVT.